Following are 3 T cell receptor beta chains from one sample sequenced in a study of shared clonotypes between healthy human individuals. The data were produced by immunoSEQ multiplex PCR, yet TCRdb's version contains in-frame clones alone and is incomplete. The sample includes 2 million to 2.5 million clones, more than 90% of them seen just once. Input material: naive CD4+ T cells sorted from blood. The subset was: CD45RA+ positively selected. The receptors shown here come from a young man in good health.

This clone was recorded once. The chain carries TRBV4-1 and TRBJ2-7; TRBD1 agrees at 10 bases. This CDR3 region has 16 residues. Looked up from germline, CDR1 is MGHRA and CDR2 is YSYEKL. Trimming cost V 1 base and J 3 bases; bases outside gene matches: 6. In DNA, the CDR3 is TGCGCCAGCAGCCAAGGCCTCGGGACAGGGGACTACGAGCAGTACTTC. It yields the protein CASSQGLGTGDYEQYF.

In DNA form, the CDR3 reads TGTGCCAGCAGCTTGGCCTCGACAGCGACCTACGAGCAGTACTTC. Amino acid sequence: CASSLASTATYEQYF. V gene TRBV5-5 combines with J gene TRBJ2-7; D possibly corresponds to TRBD1 (5 bases). Per the germline V gene, CDR1 is SGHKS and CDR2 is YYEKEE (reference sequence). The CDR3 runs to 15 residues. The V gene lost 0 bases and the J gene lost 2 bases, with 12 bases spanning the gap.

The count of this clone is one. The V and J genes are TRBV6-1 and TRBJ1-4; TRBD1 matches 10 bases. The CDR3 has 14 residues. J was trimmed by 7 bases and V by 6 bases; bases with no gene match: 5. Germline CDR1 is MNHNS and CDR2 is SASEGT. The CDR3 DNA follows: TGTGCCAGCAGAGACAGGGGGCTGAGTGAAAAACTGTTTTTT. This codes for CASRDRGLSEKLFF.